This TCR beta chain was identified in a study of CD8 T cells in ankylosing spondylitis. Study-wide points: Significant enrichment of disease-linked clones was reported in matched ankylosing spondylitis synovial fluid. Before this, some motif variants had been reported in reactive arthritis synovial fluid and blood. Roughly eight highly homologous variants made up a TCR beta motif that seemed to typify ankylosing spondylitis blood.

There are 13 residues in the CDR3. V was clipped by 4 bases and J by 6 bases, with 10 bases between them. This clonotype was seen a few times. Antigen specificity is unknown. TCRdb recomputed calls from the 5' RACE reads with MiXCR, one row per CDR3 protein. In the table there are 270,000 or so distinct CDR3 sequences, more than 15% of which are singletons. The chain links TRBV12-3 or TRBV12-4 to TRBJ2-1, with D perhaps TRBD1 (5 bases). The sequencing input was blood, either unsorted or a sorted T cell fraction (not recorded which). This TCR was sampled from a male donor with ankylosing spondylitis or in good health (not recorded which). Here the CDR3 DNA reads TGTGCCAGCAGTTATACAGGTCGCAATGAGCAGTTCTTC. Its protein is CASSYTGRNEQFF.